One and the same sample provided the 23 T cell receptor beta chains below, sequenced in a study of blood T cell repertoires in COVID-19. The method was immunoSEQ multiplex PCR; TCRdb's version includes in-frame clones alone and lacks a portion of them. The repertoire holds roughly 80,000 clones, with more than 75% as singletons. Sample: peripheral blood. These receptors were collected from a woman aged 55-75 years with acute or convalescent COVID-19.

The chain employs TRBV10-3 and TRBJ2-1; 11 bases are shared with TRBD2. The V gene's germline CDR1 is ENHRY and CDR2 SYGVKD. The CDR3 totals 12 residues. V was pared by 8 bases and J by 6 bases, with 0 bases of the junction left unmatched. The CDR3, as DNA: TGTGCCATCGGGACTAGCGGCAATGAGCAGTTCTTC. The encoded protein is CAIGTSGNEQFF.

The V and J genes are TRBV4-1 and TRBJ2-7; 13 nucleotides agree with TRBD2. Germline CDR1 and CDR2: MGHRA and YSYEKL. V trimming: 6 bases; J trimming: 1 base; junction bases outside the gene matches: 12. This CDR3 has 18 amino acids. Here the CDR3 reads CASSSLTSGGSQSYEQYF. In DNA form, the CDR3 reads TGCGCCAGCAGTTCATTGACTAGCGGGGGGTCCCAATCCTACGAGCAGTACTTC.

The chain is built from TRBV3-1 (or the pseudogene TRBV3-2) and TRBJ2-7; TRBD2 aligns across 11 bases. This CDR3 contains 15 residues. The V gene end was trimmed by 0 bases and the J gene end by 11 bases; junction bases not matched to a gene: 9. In germline, CDR1 is LGHDT, CDR2 YNNKEL (reference sequence). The CDR3 is CASSQDSSTSGNKYF. CDR3 coding DNA: TGTGCCAGCAGCCAAGATTCGTCGACTAGCGGGAACAAGTACTTC.

The rearrangement links TRBV30 to TRBJ2-1; 9 positions agree with TRBD2. V shed 0 bases, J shed 9 bases, and the junction held 6 bases outside the gene matches. Germline V gene data show CDR1 as GTSNPN and CDR2 as SVGIG (reference sequence). The CDR3 has 14 amino acids. CDR3 sequence (DNA): TGTGCCTGGAGTGTACCGGGACTAGCCCTTGAGCAGTTCTTC. Residues: CAWSVPGLALEQFF.

The rearrangement links TRBV7-2 to TRBJ1-2, with D unresolved. V was trimmed by 5 bases and J by 6 bases, leaving 19 bases between them. Germline CDR1 is SGHTA and CDR2 is FQGNSA. This CDR3 contains 15 residues. The CDR3 protein is CASSKTADGLNGYTF. CDR3 nucleotides: TGTGCCAGCAGCAAAACAGCCGACGGACTAAATGGCTACACCTTC.

This chain connects TRBV12-3 or TRBV12-4 to TRBJ2-1; D might be TRBD2 (6 bases). V shed 6 bases and J shed 9 bases, with 15 bases lying between them. This CDR3 is built from 13 residues. The CDR3, as DNA: TGTGCCAGCAGCCTAGGGGACGGGGGTGAGCAGTTCTTC. This encodes CASSLGDGGEQFF.

The chain recombines TRBV7-9 with TRBJ1-1; no firm D call. The CDR3 loop spans 13 amino acids. Germline CDR1 SEHNR, CDR2 FQNEAQ (reference sequence). V lost 1 base and J 11 bases, leaving 14 bases between the germline ends. In DNA form, the CDR3 reads TGTGCCAGCAGCTTAGGTGCCCGGAGTGGGGCTTTCTTT. This gives the protein CASSLGARSGAFF.

This chain connects TRBV27 to TRBJ1-5; perhaps TRBD1 as D (5 bases). The CDR3 is 13 residues long. V was cut by 8 bases and J by 3 bases, with 11 bases left in between. In germline, CDR1 is MNHEY, CDR2 SMNVEV (reference sequence). The CDR3 DNA reads as TGTGCCAGCTGTCCAGGGTACAATCAGCCCCAGCATTTT. Amino acids: CASCPGYNQPQHF.

The rearrangement joins TRBV28 to TRBJ1-2, with 9 bases identical to TRBD1. Germline V gene data show CDR1 as MDHEN and CDR2 as SYDVKM. V lost 3 bases to trimming and J lost 0 bases; unmatched junction nucleotides: 8. This CDR3 has 17 residues. The CDR3 nucleotides are TGTGCCAGCAGTTTGAGGGGGACAGGGTGGACTAACTATGGCTACACCTTC. Translated, it gives CASSLRGTGWTNYGYTF.

The V call is TRBV7-2, the J call TRBJ1-6; D is unclear. The CDR3 extends over 11 amino acids. From germline, CDR1 is SGHTA and CDR2 FQGNSA. The V gene lost 4 bases and the J gene lost 15 bases, with 10 bases spanning the gap. CDR3 loop: CASSSQYLLHF. The CDR3 DNA reads TGTGCCAGCAGCTCCCAGTATCTCCTCCACTTT.

V and J are TRBV7-2 and TRBJ2-3, with D perhaps matching TRBD2 (6 bases). V was shortened by 4 bases and J by 2 bases, with 16 bases between the two germline ends. The CDR3 loop spans 16 amino acids. CDR1 is SGHTA and CDR2 is FQGNSA in the germline V gene. Written as DNA, the CDR3 is TGTGCCAGCAGCTACGACGTGGCGGGGAACACAGATACGCAGTATTTT. Translating gives CASSYDVAGNTDTQYF.

A few counts support this clone. CDR3 residues: CASSSGLEYEQYF. CDR3 DNA sequence: TGCGCCAGCAGCTCGGGACTAGAATACGAGCAGTACTTC. The chain combines TRBV4-3 with TRBJ2-7, with 8 bases lining up with TRBD2. V lost 5 bases and J lost 4; bases outside the gene matches: 4. The CDR3 extends over 13 amino acids. Germline CDR1 and CDR2: LGHNA and YSLEER.

This chain links TRBV7-2 with TRBJ2-1; no definite D call. The CDR3 runs to 13 residues. The germline V gene encodes CDR1 SGHTA and CDR2 FQGNSA. The V end lost 1 base, the J end lost 4 bases, and 5 bases lay between the germline ends. The CDR3, as DNA: TGTGCCAGCAGCTTAGTAATATACAATGAGCAGTTCTTC. Its protein product is CASSLVIYNEQFF.

CDR3: CATHSQNTEAFF. CDR3 nucleotide sequence: TGTGCCACCCACTCCCAGAACACTGAAGCTTTCTTT. The chain couples TRBV12-3 or TRBV12-4 to TRBJ1-1; D is ambiguous. V lost 10 bases to trimming and J lost 1 base, with 10 bases between them. This CDR3 region has 12 residues.

This chain connects TRBV30 to TRBJ1-2; 7 bases match TRBD1. Losses at the gene ends were 7 bases for V and 5 bases for J; bases not matched to a gene: 13. There are 14 residues in the CDR3. The germline V gene encodes CDR1 GTSNPN and CDR2 SVGIG (reference sequence). The DNA of the CDR3 is TGTGCCTACTCTCGACAGGGCAGCGGGTATGGCTACACCTTC. Its translation: CAYSRQGSGYGYTF.

This rearrangement joins TRBV9 to TRBJ2-7; 9 bases match TRBD1. CDR1 SGDLS and CDR2 YYNGEE come from the germline V gene. V dropped 4 bases and J dropped 4; count of bases not matched to a gene: 9. This CDR3 is 15 amino acids long. The CDR3 region is CASSPLGGTGYEQYF. Here the CDR3 DNA reads TGTGCCAGCAGCCCCCTAGGCGGGACAGGGTACGAGCAGTACTTC.

The table lists this clone with a count of one. J is TRBJ1-5 and V is TRBV18, with D hard to call. Germline V gene lookup returns CDR1 KGHSH and CDR2 LQKENI. Trimming removed 2 bases from V and 3 bases from J, with 5 bases in between. The CDR3 has 13 amino acids. CDR3 nucleotide sequence: TGTGCCAGCTCACCAGGCCTCAATCAGCCCCAGCATTTT. This sequence encodes CASSPGLNQPQHF.

The chain carries TRBV5-1 and TRBJ1-6; 8 nucleotides agree with TRBD1. With 4 bases clipped from V and 5 bases from J, the junction kept 8 bases outside the gene matches. Per the germline V gene, CDR1 is SGHRS and CDR2 is YFSETQ. The CDR3 sequence is 16 residues long. As DNA, the CDR3 is TGCGCCAGCAGCGGGGGGACAGGCACTGATAATTCACCCCTCCACTTT. Its protein product is CASSGGTGTDNSPLHF.

The chain carries TRBV7-3 and TRBJ2-5; D is perhaps TRBD2 (6 bases). With 0 bases removed from V and 7 bases from J, the gap between germline ends came to 15 bases. This CDR3 has 15 amino acids. Germline V CDR1 and CDR2: SGHTA, FQGTGA. The CDR3 region has the DNA TGTGCCAGCAGCTTAACGGGACGGGGGACGGGGACCCAGTACTTC. Translated: CASSLTGRGTGTQYF.

This clone has more than one count but fewer than ten. This chain links TRBV6-5 with TRBJ2-7; 9 bases are a match to TRBD1. After removal of 7 bases from V and 0 bases from J, the junction contained 7 bases not matched to a gene. CDR3 length: 15 amino acids. Germline V gene sequence: CDR1 MNHEY, CDR2 SVGAGI. CDR3 nucleotide sequence: TGTGCCAGCAAGGAGGGACAGGGAGTCTCCTACGAGCAGTACTTC. Translated, it gives CASKEGQGVSYEQYF.

The rearrangement joins TRBV18 to TRBJ1-1; TRBD1 aligns across 8 bases. Germline-derived CDR1 and CDR2 are KGHSH and LQKENI. The junction had 6 bases not matched to a gene; V was cut back by 6 bases and J by 3 bases. This CDR3 has 14 residues. The chain's CDR3 is CASSQGAGYTEAFF. The CDR3 coding sequence is TGTGCCAGCTCCCAGGGGGCAGGGTACACTGAAGCTTTCTTT.

CDR3 DNA: TGTGCCTGGAGTGCGGGGGGCGGGACTGAAGCTTTCTTT. Its protein is CAWSAGGGTEAFF. J is TRBJ1-1 and V is TRBV30; perhaps TRBD1 as D (6 bases). Per germline, CDR1 GTSNPN and CDR2 SVGIG (reference sequence). V dropped 1 base and J dropped 5 bases, with 11 bases sitting between them. This CDR3 is 13 amino acids long. The whole variable domain, filled in from reference TRBV30 and TRBJ1-1, reads SQTIHQWPATLVQPVGSPLSLECTVEGTSNPNLYWYRQAAGRGLQLLFYSVGIGQISSEVPQNLSASRPQDRQFILSSKKLLLSDSGFYLCAWSAGGGTEAFFGQGTRLTVV.

J is TRBJ1-2 and V is TRBV28, with D tentatively TRBD1 (6 bases). V was trimmed by 6 bases and J by 4 bases, leaving 15 bases between them. CDR1 is MDHEN and CDR2 is SYDVKM in the germline V gene. This CDR3 region has 14 residues. The CDR3 DNA is TGTGCCAGCAGCCTACCTCAGGGGACCTATGGCTACACCTTC. This sequence encodes CASSLPQGTYGYTF.